This T cell receptor beta chain is from a study of blood T cell repertoires in COVID-19. Germline assignment: CDR1 GTSNPN and CDR2 SVGIG (reference sequence). The V gene lost 4 bases and the J gene lost 4 bases, with 7 bases spanning the gap. The CDR3 contains 11 residues. Per the authors' pipeline: Counts of nucleated cells, estimated from reference gene primer amplification, were obtained. Only in-frame clones appear in the TCRdb table, and some are missing; sequencing was by immunoSEQ multiplex PCR. Clonal size and the V and J genes are those of that table, whereas D and trimming came from the DNA. The sample lists approximately 310,000 clones; 80% to 90% were seen once.

The V and J genes are TRBV30 and TRBJ2-5; D remains unclear. The sequence was obtained from a man aged 45-65 years with active or convalescent COVID-19. Material for sequencing was peripheral blood. CDR3: CAWTRLETQYF. The DNA for the CDR3 is TGTGCCTGGACTAGATTAGAGACCCAGTACTTC.